Listed below are T cell receptor beta chains from one sample, sequenced in a study of T cells in Graves' hyperthyroidism and ophthalmopathy. MiXCR, applied by TCRdb to the multiplex PCR reads, yields one record per CDR3 protein. The sample has approximately 590,000 distinct CDR3 sequences; 15% to 18% are singletons. Sequenced material: blood. The receptors were sampled from a woman aged 30 to 39 with Graves' hyperthyroidism. CDR3s include the opening cysteine and the closing phenylalanine or tryptophan. The order of the fields is J gene, V gene, clone size, CDR3 protein. Size is stated for part of the rows, as once, few or many counts, or as a class when the clone is expanded.

>TRBJ2-3|TRBV18|many
CASSPQMGRTDTQYF
>TRBJ2-7|TRBV5-1|few
CASSVGLAPDLTYEQYF
>TRBJ2-7|TRBV18|many
CASSPAAGGPVHEQYF
>TRBJ2-3|TRBV5-1|many
CASSLQQGSTDTQYF
>TRBJ2-2|TRBV20-1|NA
CSARDHPSTGELFF
>TRBJ2-1|TRBV6-2/TRBV6-3|NA
CASSYSNANVLF
>TRBJ2-7|TRBV4-1|NA
CASSPQTGKYEQYF
>TRBJ2-7|TRBV20-1|many
CSASYRGYEQYF
>TRBJ2-1|TRBV18|few
CASSPDPDNEQFF
>TRBJ1-1|TRBV6-5|NA
CASSFATGGYTEAFF